This T cell receptor beta chain was captured by sequencing in a study of blood T cells in healthy people across ages. Study-wide results and limits: Naive CD4+ cell counts and diversity both ran higher in long-lived than in aged donors.

About this clonotype itself: The antigen remains undetermined.

It was with a sample-barcoded 5' primer and a J-beta primer mix that a second PCR of roughly 6 to 11 cycles was run. A single record per CDR3 protein comes from TCRdb applying MiXCR to the 5' RACE reads. This repertoire shows 1,800,000 or so distinct CDR3 sequences, 35% to 50% found once; its top ten account for roughly 23%. The sample was blood. This TCR was recovered from a human donor in good health.

This chain's CDR3 is CASRGQTLNTGELFF. The CDR3 nucleotides are TGTGCCAGCCGCGGACAGACCCTCAACACCGGGGAGCTGTTTTTT. The J gene is TRBJ2-2, the V gene TRBV2; D is perhaps TRBD1 (6 bases). The germline V gene encodes CDR1 SNHLY and CDR2 FYNNEI. V was shortened by 8 bases and J by 2 bases, with 15 bases between the two germline ends. This CDR3 contains 15 residues.